The subject of this entry is one TCR beta chain. Its recognized antigen is unknown. Per-base qualities were not stored, and no clone one base away is much larger. The sample is drawn from a study of cytomegalovirus exposure and HLA in healthy donors (dated by TCRdb to about 2017). About the study as a whole: The 650 to 800 repertoires of the first cohort and the 120 validation repertoires were produced on the same platform, according to a later analysis. The study aimed to test whether signatures of past pathogen exposure could be identified by cataloging public T cell receptors. A separate validation cohort of some 130 different subjects was used in addition to the approximately 700-subject first cohort. To predict cytomegalovirus infection status, the study brought together high-throughput TCR immunosequencing, statistical association of individual TCRs with disease status, and machine learning.

Overall study results and their limits: In the study, 150 to 200 TCR beta chains were listed as associated with cytomegalovirus. According to the authors, the approach could potentially be generalized to other disease states and immunological phenotypes. While some public TCRs were present in many individuals, most TCR sequences turned up only very rarely across donors. The validation cohort had no HLA typing available for a later analysis, so co-occurrence within that cohort was assessed over all 130 or so repertoires. Cytomegalovirus status was reported to be diagnosed by the classifier with high specificity and sensitivity in both the original and validation cohorts. Of the cluster scores, 85% to 95% were above 0 in a later analysis, which found that TCRs clustered in the first cohort also tended to co-occur in the roughly 130 validation repertoires. In vitro tests confirmed that a few of the cytomegalovirus-associated TCR beta chains recognize cytomegalovirus antigens.

Libraries were constructed by the immunoSEQ multiplex PCR assay. From the authors' description of their analysis: To diagnose cytomegalovirus status from the catalog of TCR beta chain sequences, a statistical classification framework was built. The source is immuneACCESS, and TCRdb retained only in-frame sequences with V and J called. Part of the clones is not carried over; for the studies checked, unresolved V genes explain less than half of this, and the remainder is unexplained. Clonal size and the V and J genes are those of that table, whereas D and trimming came from the DNA. The sample includes around 160,000 clones, with around four fifths observed a single time. 2% to 2.5% of the sample is taken by the ten largest. The donors were included in the validation cohort of some 120 subjects, a group kept apart from the roughly 670-subject first cohort. The CDR3 numbers 16 residues from cysteine through phenylalanine. Only the CDR3 DNA stays, 48 bases, in frame from base 1. V was cut back by 2 bases and J by 1 base, leaving a gap of 15 bases between them. The germline V gene (reference sequence) yields MNHEY for CDR1 and SMNVEV for CDR2.

The receptor comes from a man under 40 in good health and CMV-seropositive. Sample: PBMCs. The rearrangement joined TRBV27 to TRBJ2-7, and possibly TRBD2, on 5 matching bases. The bases are TGTGCCAGCAGTTTAAGGACTTACGAACCGTCCTACGAGCAGTACTTC. It encodes CASSLRTYEPSYEQYF.